These 15 T cell receptor beta chains share one sample of origin, sequenced in a study of blood T cell repertoires in COVID-19. Assay used: immunoSEQ multiplex PCR; TCRdb lists only in-frame clones, some missing. The top ten hold about 2.5% of the sample, which has over 85,000 clones, 80% to 95% seen once. Sample: peripheral blood. Source of these receptors: a human donor with active COVID-19. The donor label of this sample is uncertain.

The rearrangement uses TRBV11-2 and TRBJ1-1; TRBD1 aligns across 8 bases. Germline trimming cut 5 bases from V and 4 bases from J; bases unmatched to any gene: 6. CDR1 is SGHAT and CDR2 is FQNNGV in the germline V gene. The CDR3 runs 14 residues. The CDR3 DNA is TGTGCCAGCAGCCGTGACAGGGGTGCCACTGAAGCTTTCTTT. This sequence encodes CASSRDRGATEAFF.

J is TRBJ2-7 and V is TRBV2; D is possibly TRBD2 (7 bases). Germline CDR1 and CDR2: SNHLY and FYNNEI. Deletions cut 8 bases from V and 4 bases from J, with 18 bases between. The CDR3 has 14 residues. The CDR3 nucleotides read TGTGCCAGCGAAGGGGGGGCCGGTAGGTACGAGCAGTACTTC. It specifies CASEGGAGRYEQYF.

Comments on this clone: This CDR3 is also generated by other DNA sequences in the sample. J is TRBJ2-2 and V is TRBV3-1 (or the pseudogene TRBV3-2); 7 nucleotides align to TRBD1. Looked up from germline, CDR1 is LGHDT and CDR2 is YNNKEL (reference sequence). The CDR3 spans 14 residues. The V and J ends lost 4 bases and 2 bases, in that order; junction bases with no gene match: 1. CDR3 DNA: TGTGCCAGCAGCCGGACAGGCAACACCGGGGAGCTGTTTTTT. It translates to CASSRTGNTGELFF.

The V gene is TRBV19, the J gene TRBJ1-5; unclear D gene. Germline V gene data show CDR1 as LNHDA and CDR2 as SQIVND (reference sequence). This CDR3 is built from 14 residues. The germline V and J ends were trimmed by 5 bases and 3 bases, with 11 bases remaining between them. In DNA form, the CDR3 reads TGTGCCAGTAGTTCAATAATGGCCAATCAGCCCCAGCATTTT. It codes for CASSSIMANQPQHF. The full variable domain, completed using reference TRBV19 and TRBJ1-5, is DGGITQSPKYLFRKEGQNVTLSCEQNLNHDAMYWYRQDPGQGLRLIYYSQIVNDFQKGDIAEGYSVSREKKESFPLTVTSAQKNPTAFYLCASSSIMANQPQHFGDGTRLSIL.

In DNA, the CDR3 is TGTGCCAGTAGTCCCAGGTCCAGCGGGGAGCTGTTTTTT. It is translated as CASSPRSSGELFF. The rearrangement links TRBV19 to TRBJ2-2; no firm D call. Trimming left V 5 bases short and J 7 bases short, with 11 bases between. Germline CDR1 LNHDA, CDR2 SQIVND (reference sequence). This CDR3 comprises 13 residues.

The table lists this clone with a count of one. The V gene is TRBV2, the J gene TRBJ2-2; 7 nucleotides align to TRBD2. The CDR3 is 15 residues long. V was clipped by 8 bases and J by 6 bases; unmatched bases: 12. Germline CDR1 SNHLY, CDR2 FYNNEI. This CDR3 is CASLHPLGGSGELFF. CDR3 sequence (DNA): TGTGCCAGCCTCCATCCATTGGGGGGGTCCGGGGAGCTGTTTTTT.

This sequence joins TRBV7-2 and TRBJ1-1, with no clear D. The CDR3 length is 15 residues. CDR1 is SGHTA, CDR2 FQGNSA, per germline. Deletions cut 2 bases from V and 3 bases from J, with 13 bases between. CDR3 amino acids: CASSLLRGGDTEAFF. The CDR3, as DNA: TGTGCCAGCAGCTTACTACGGGGTGGGGACACTGAAGCTTTCTTT.

This chain connects TRBV19 to TRBJ2-3; 11 nucleotides agree with TRBD2. Germline V gives CDR1 LNHDA, CDR2 SQIVND (reference sequence). CDR3 length equals 15 residues. The V segment lost 9 bases and the J segment 2 bases; nucleotides outside the gene matches: 7. The CDR3 reads CASYGTSGYTDTQYF. CDR3 bases: TGTGCCAGCTACGGGACTAGCGGATACACAGATACGCAGTATTTT.

V usage is TRBV3-1 (or the pseudogene TRBV3-2) and J usage is TRBJ2-5, with 8 bases identical to TRBD2. The germline V gene has CDR1 LGHDT and CDR2 YNNKEL (reference sequence). The junction had 5 bases not matched to a gene; V was cut back by 1 base and J by 1 base. The CDR3 consists of 16 residues. The CDR3 DNA is TGTGCCAGCAGCCAAGGGGCGCGGGGGGCCCAAGAGACCCAGTACTTC. Translating gives CASSQGARGAQETQYF.

The chain has TRBV5-4 and TRBJ2-6; 7 bases align to TRBD1. The CDR3 consists of 17 residues. J gave up 0 bases and V 5 bases, and 8 bases lay outside the gene matches. In germline, CDR1 is SGHNT, CDR2 YYREEE (reference sequence). CDR3 sequence: CASSPGQSTSGANVLTF. Here the CDR3 DNA reads TGTGCCAGCAGTCCGGGACAGTCAACCTCTGGGGCCAACGTCCTGACTTTC. The whole variable domain, filled in from reference TRBV5-4 and TRBJ2-6, reads ETGVTQSPTHLIKTRGQQVTLRCSSQSGHNTVSWYQQALGQGPQFIFQYYREEENGRGNFPPRFSGLQFPNYSSELNVNALELDDSALYLCASSPGQSTSGANVLTFGAGSRLTVL.

The V and J genes are TRBV7-2 and TRBJ1-4; tentative D call: TRBD1 (6 bases). V was shortened by 5 bases and J by 7 bases, with 17 bases between the two germline ends. The CDR3 contains 15 residues. Germline V gene sequence: CDR1 SGHTA, CDR2 FQGNSA. The CDR3 DNA sequence: TGTGCCAGCAGCGCTCACAGGGTCGGAGGTGAAAAACTGTTTTTT. Protein product: CASSAHRVGGEKLFF.

The chain combines TRBV6-6 with TRBJ2-3; 8 nucleotides agree with TRBD1. Germline V gene data show CDR1 as MNHNY and CDR2 as SVGAGI (reference sequence). V was pared by 6 bases and J by 4 bases, with 12 bases of the junction left unmatched. The CDR3 has 16 amino acids. CDR3 residues: CASRDDRGPGPDTQYF. CDR3 nucleotide sequence: TGTGCCAGCAGGGACGACAGGGGCCCCGGACCAGATACGCAGTATTTT.

The chain couples TRBV29-1 to TRBJ1-1; TRBD1 matches at 7 bases. This CDR3 region has 13 residues. The V gene end was trimmed by 6 bases and the J gene end by 7 bases; junction bases not matched to a gene: 11. The germline V gene encodes CDR1 SQVTM and CDR2 ANQGSEA. The CDR3 nucleotides are TGCAGCGTAGGAGAGCAGCAGGGGGGTGAAGCTTTCTTT. As protein: CSVGEQQGGEAFF.

The chain has TRBV2 and TRBJ2-3; 13 nucleotides agree with TRBD2. Germline CDR1 SNHLY, CDR2 FYNNEI. Trimming took 5 bases from V and 6 from J; bases not matched to a gene: 5. CDR3 length: 15 amino acids. The CDR3 nucleotides are TGTGCCAGCAGTAGACTAGCGGGGGGCGTGGATACGCAGTATTTT. Protein sequence: CASSRLAGGVDTQYF.

The chain links TRBV2 to TRBJ2-2, with D maybe TRBD1 (5 bases). This CDR3 has 15 residues. Trimming pared 4 bases from V and 3 bases from J, leaving 12 bases between. Germline V gives CDR1 SNHLY, CDR2 FYNNEI. The CDR3 loop reads CASSVGQGYTGELFF. The DNA of the CDR3 is TGTGCCAGCAGTGTCGGGCAGGGATACACCGGGGAGCTGTTTTTT.